The rows below give T cell receptor beta chains drawn from one sample of a study of blood T cell repertoires in COVID-19. Using immunoSEQ multiplex PCR, the repertoire was profiled, and TCRdb retains in-frame clones only, with some absent. The sample contains 180,000 or so clones, about 88% of which appear only once. Sequencing was carried out using peripheral blood. These receptor sequences come from a woman older than 75 in a cohort sampled during active or convalescent COVID-19. CDR3s include the opening cysteine and the closing phenylalanine or tryptophan. A D gene is named only where the DNA matches it firmly. Not all rows give a size; the values are once, few, many and, for expanded clones, a class.

J: TRBJ1-2; D: TRBD1; V: TRBV13; size: once; DNA: TGTGCCAGCAGCTTAGATCGCAGGGGGAACTATGGCTACACCTTC; CDR3: CASSLDRRGNYGYTF
J: TRBJ1-5; D: -; V: TRBV10-2; size: -; DNA: TGCGCCAGATCGCTGACTCGGGGAATATATAGCAATCAGCCCCAGCATTTT; CDR3: CARSLTRGIYSNQPQHF
J: TRBJ2-4; D: TRBD1; V: TRBV20-1; size: -; DNA: TGCAGTGCTAGTGTGGGACAGGGAAAAAACATTCAGTACTTC; CDR3: CSASVGQGKNIQYF
J: TRBJ1-5; D: -; V: TRBV27; size: -; DNA: TGTGCCAGCAGCCACTTCCCGGGGGGCGATCAGCCCCAGCATTTT; CDR3: CASSHFPGGDQPQHF
J: TRBJ2-7; D: TRBD2; V: TRBV27; size: -; DNA: TGTGCCAGCAGTGGGGGGGTCCCCTACGAGCAGTACTTC; CDR3: CASSGGVPYEQYF
J: TRBJ1-4; D: -; V: TRBV4-1; size: -; DNA: TGCGCCAGCAGCCAAGTCCAGGTGTTTGCAACTAATGAAAAACTGTTTTTT; CDR3: CASSQVQVFATNEKLFF
J: TRBJ2-7; D: TRBD1; V: TRBV28; size: -; DNA: TGTGCCAGCACCGGGACAGGGAACTACGAGCAGTACTTC; CDR3: CASTGTGNYEQYF
J: TRBJ1-5; D: TRBD1; V: TRBV6-5; size: -; DNA: TGTGCCAGCAGCCCGGGACAGGAGAATCAGCCCCAGCATTTT; CDR3: CASSPGQENQPQHF
J: TRBJ1-6; D: TRBD1; V: TRBV7-2; size: -; DNA: TGTGCCAGCAGCTTAGTCAGGGGGCTCACACCCCTCCACTTT; CDR3: CASSLVRGLTPLHF
J: TRBJ1-4; D: -; V: TRBV7-2; size: few; DNA: TGTGCCAGCAGCTGGACAGCAACTAATGAAAAACTGTTTTTT; CDR3: CASSWTATNEKLFF
J: TRBJ2-7; D: -; V: TRBV10-3; size: few; DNA: TGTGCCATCAGTGCGACGGACAGCTCCTACGAGCAGTACTTC; CDR3: CAISATDSSYEQYF
J: TRBJ1-1; D: TRBD1; V: TRBV10-2; size: -; DNA: TGCGCCAGCAGCAGACAGGGGGGCACTGAAGCTTTCTTT; CDR3: CASSRQGGTEAFF